The 7 T cell receptor beta chains listed next were all sequenced from one sample in a study of response to subunit inactivated influenza vaccine. TCRdb reprocessed the RT-PCR reads via MiXCR and lists one record per CDR3 protein. The sample has about 500,000 distinct CDR3 sequences, roughly 13% seen once. The input for sequencing was PBMCs from blood, taken roughly 47 days after vaccination. The receptors stem from a man in his fifties or sixties who received an inactivated influenza vaccine.

There are many counts of this clonotype. The J gene is TRBJ2-1, the V gene TRBV7-2; 9 bases align to TRBD1. CDR3 length: 17 residues. The V gene end was trimmed by 1 base and the J gene end by 6 bases; junction bases not matched to a gene: 10. Germline V gene sequence: CDR1 SGHTA, CDR2 FQGNSA. The CDR3 bases are TGTGCCAGCAGCTTAGGGATTGCGGGACAGGGTGGCAATGAGCAGTTCTTC. It yields the protein CASSLGIAGQGGNEQFF.

The chain uses TRBV6-1 and TRBJ2-5; perhaps D is TRBD1 or TRBD2 (5 bases each). Germline CDR1 MNHNS, CDR2 SASEGT. The CDR3 is 15 amino acids. Trimming took 5 bases from V and 1 from J, leaving 14 bases between them. In DNA form, the CDR3 reads TGTGCCAGCAGTCCCCTCGGGACGGTCCAAGAGACCCAGTACTTC. It is translated as CASSPLGTVQETQYF.

This clonotype has just a few counts. This chain uses TRBV10-3 with TRBJ2-7; D perhaps matches TRBD1 (5 bases). V was clipped by 6 bases and J by 2 bases, with 8 bases between them. This CDR3 has 12 residues. Per germline, CDR1 ENHRY and CDR2 SYGVKD. The CDR3 DNA reads as TGTGCCATCAGGGACAATGCCTACGAGCAGTACTTC. The encoded protein is CAIRDNAYEQYF.

V and J are TRBV5-5 and TRBJ2-7; 9 nucleotides align to TRBD2. V trimming: 4 bases; J trimming: 4 bases; junction bases outside the gene matches: 15. CDR1 is SGHKS, CDR2 YYEKEE, per germline (reference sequence). The CDR3 contains 17 residues. CDR3 amino acids: CASSLTGSGSRGYEQYF. DNA of the CDR3: TGTGCCAGCAGCCTGACGGGTAGCGGGAGTCGTGGGTACGAGCAGTACTTC.

At least ten counts were recorded for this clonotype. The genes are TRBV6-2 or TRBV6-3 and TRBJ1-4; D possibly corresponds to TRBD1 (5 bases). Trimming took off 2 bases at V and 0 bases at J, with 16 bases between the two ends. From germline, CDR1 is MNHEY and CDR2 SVGEGT. The CDR3 totals 18 residues. The CDR3 region has the DNA TGTGCCAGCAGTTACGATTCCAGGACAACCGCAACTAATGAAAAACTGTTTTTT. Its translation is CASSYDSRTTATNEKLFF.

The table lists this clonotype with a few counts. J is TRBJ2-7 and V is TRBV6-5; maybe TRBD1 (6 bases). Germline CDR1 and CDR2: MNHEY and SVGAGI. CDR3 length equals 15 residues. With 0 bases removed from V and 1 base from J, the gap between germline ends came to 10 bases. CDR3 protein: CASSYSMGTSYEQYF. DNA of the CDR3: TGTGCCAGCAGTTACTCGATGGGGACATCCTACGAGCAGTACTTC.

The chain joins TRBV12-3 or TRBV12-4 to TRBJ2-7, with TRBD1 matching over 7 bases. The trim removed 4 bases at V and 4 bases at J, leaving 10 bases unmatched. The CDR3 length is 15 residues. In DNA form, the CDR3 reads TGTGCCAGCAGTTACCGACAGGGAGCTTTATACGAGCAGTACTTC. Protein: CASSYRQGALYEQYF.